This T cell receptor (beta chain) was retrieved from a study of control samples from healthy donors and cancer patients. Some clones are missing from TCRdb's copy, which holds only in-frame ones; the method was immunoSEQ multiplex PCR. This table holds more than 75,000 clones, roughly 89% found once. The V and J ends lost 5 bases and 0 bases respectively, with 8 bases between them. Germline V lookup: CDR1 MNHEY, CDR2 SMNVEV (reference sequence). The CDR3 contains 14 residues. V is TRBV27 and J is TRBJ2-4; no firm D call. The sequenced sample was blood. This clonotype was sampled from a man between 50 and 59 years old in good health. In nucleotides, the CDR3 is TGTGCCAGCAGTGACTTCGCAGCCAAAAACATTCAGTACTTC. Translation gives CASSDFAAKNIQYF.